These 5 T cell receptor beta chains came from one sample sequenced in a study of OX40 agonist ivuxolimab in advanced cancers. The library was prepared using the immunoSEQ multiplex PCR assay. TCRdb took over this immuneACCESS table, retaining in-frame rearrangements with V and J assigned. Such tables are incomplete; in checked studies, under half of the missing clones stem from an unresolved V gene, and the remainder is unexplained. The sample has 25,000 to 30,000 clones on record, approximately 86% of them singletons. Over 13% of the sample comes from the top ten. The sequenced sample was CD4+ or CD8+ T cells sorted from blood, obtained in a trial of the OX40 agonist ivuxolimab. Source of these receptors: an adult with an advanced solid tumor such as melanoma, head and neck, liver or kidney cancer.

The chain carries TRBV29-1 and TRBJ1-2; weak D call: TRBD1 (5 bases). The CDR3 runs to 13 residues. The ends were cut back, 2 bases at V and 4 bases at J, with 11 bases in the middle. Germline V lookup: CDR1 SQVTM, CDR2 ANQGSEA. The CDR3 nucleotides are TGCAGCGTTGAATTACGGGGCCCCTATGGCTACACCTTC. It codes for CSVELRGPYGYTF. Full variable domain (outside the CDR3, taken from reference TRBV29-1 and TRBJ1-2): SAVISQKPSRDICQRGTSLTIQCQVDSQVTMMFWYRQQPGQSLTLIATANQGSEATYESGFVIDKFPISRPNLTFSTLTVSNMSPEDSSIYLCSVELRGPYGYTFGSGTRLTVV.

The chain uses TRBV2 and TRBJ2-1, with D possibly matching TRBD2 (6 bases). The germline V and J ends were trimmed by 2 bases and 3 bases, with 14 bases remaining between them. Per the germline V gene, CDR1 is SNHLY and CDR2 is FYNNEI. This CDR3 has 16 residues. The CDR3 sequence: CASSEYGRTNYNEQFF. CDR3 DNA sequence: TGTGCCAGCAGTGAATATGGTAGGACTAACTACAATGAGCAGTTCTTC.

V usage is TRBV7-8 and J usage is TRBJ2-1, with 10 bases fitting TRBD2. CDR3 length equals 16 residues. Per germline, CDR1 SGHVS and CDR2 FQNEAQ. With 2 bases clipped from V and 6 bases from J, the junction kept 7 bases outside the gene matches. CDR3: CASSLPGLAEFNEQFF. The CDR3 DNA reads as TGTGCCAGCAGCTTACCAGGACTAGCGGAATTCAATGAGCAGTTCTTC.

This chain uses TRBV29-1 with TRBJ2-7; D possibly uses TRBD1 or TRBD2 (5 bases each). Germline values: CDR1 SQVTM, CDR2 ANQGSEA. This CDR3 is 13 amino acids long. Trimming shortened V by 4 bases and J by 0 bases, and 10 bases separated the two germline ends. The CDR3 DNA reads TGCAGCGTTGGAGGGACGCACTCCTACGAGCAGTACTTC. Residues: CSVGGTHSYEQYF.

In this sample, this clone turned up a few times. The chain employs TRBV28 and TRBJ1-3; TRBD1 aligns across 8 bases. Trimming cost V 2 bases and J 2 bases; bases outside gene matches: 11. In germline, CDR1 is MDHEN, CDR2 SYDVKM. The CDR3 totals 18 residues. Here the CDR3 reads CASSLGPAGGRTGNTIYF. The DNA for the CDR3 is TGTGCCAGCAGTTTAGGGCCTGCAGGGGGCAGAACTGGAAACACCATATATTTT.